A selection of T cell receptor beta chains follows, all from one sample in a study of radiotherapy plus CTLA-4 blockade in lung cancer. This table comes from immunoSEQ multiplex PCR, and its TCRdb copy is limited to in-frame clones, with some not included. The table lists 86,000 or so clones, roughly 79% of them singletons. The sequencing used peripheral blood, collected from a patient treated with radiotherapy plus ipilimumab. These receptors came from a human donor with non-small cell lung cancer who had a partial response to radiotherapy plus ipilimumab. Some clones in this sample may be carry-over from other donors' samples. The conserved cysteine and the conserved F or W are not part of the CDR3 here. Some rows mark clone size as missing; the rest say once, few, many or name a class of expanded clone.

NA TRBV7-9 ASSHSGNIYEQY
NA TRBV6-6 ASSAIDSYEQY
NA TRBV2 ASSSQGNYGYT
NA TRBV5-4 ASSLTFGNTREKLF
NA TRBV14 ASSRLAAGELF
NA TRBV19 ASSIKRAGVNNEQF
NA TRBV5-1 ASSWDRAQETQY
NA TRBV25-1 ASSEWGGETQY
NA TRBV19 ASKAGSPPLSTDTQY
NA TRBV6-5 ASSTDTTRPQH
NA TRBV28 ASSSATAGGTDTQY
NA TRBV18 AAGGSSYEQY
NA TRBV7-9 ASSFGGTGELF
NA TRBV4-2 ASSQQHRALGEKLF
NA TRBV19 ASSIGWQGPEAF
NA TRBV7-6 ASSLWRNGETSGYEQC
once TRBV4-1 ASSQVLRSNQPQH
NA TRBV7-8 ASRRTGEGTEAF
NA TRBV6-5 ASSPVTSGQETQY
NA TRBV7-9 ASSLSESSYNSPLH
NA TRBV4-1 ASSLTGTRGTDTQY